The entry that follows covers one T cell receptor beta chain sequence. The antigen it binds to is not known. Base-call qualities are not available, and no considerably larger clone is one nucleotide away. During the collection period, no immune events, such as infections, were documented for the healthy donors. Blood repertoires from healthy donors were used as a training cohort for calibrating time-dependent variance in a beta-binomial model of differential abundance of T-cell clones. The training cohort included 10 or so healthy donors, of whom 3 were female and 7 were male. An age range of roughly 29 to 64 years, with an average of 43 years, was recorded for the donors. Obtained from a commercial supplier, whole blood was collected from each healthy donor at three time points set about two weeks apart. Genomic DNA was extracted from unsorted whole blood for immunosequencing. TCRbeta CDR3 regions were profiled by bias-controlled multiplex PCR amplification of genomic DNA with the immunoSEQ Assay. In the paper's pipeline: The absolute abundance of each unique TCRbeta CDR3 region was quantified after sequences were collapsed and filtered. Two models were used to test differential abundance: a binomial model (Fisher-equivalent) and a beta-binomial model that adds time-dependent variance fitted from healthy donors. Clones with fewer than 5 combined templates were removed, and a clone was called differentially abundant if the clone's Benjamini-Hochberg FDR was below 0.01. In the beta-binomial model, variance was expressed as a function of the total template count across the two samples, in the form v = (b*log(k)+a)^2. Here the immuneACCESS table is served through TCRdb, limited to in-frame sequences with V and J called. Missing clones are a known gap in these copies; in checked studies unresolved V genes cover under half, and the rest lacks a known reason. V and J calls and clone size are those listed in that table; D and trimming were worked out from the DNA. In this sample the table shows 110,000 or so clones, less than 90% of which occur a single time. The ten most abundant clones make up around 8.2% of the sample.

This record belongs to a study of identifying expanded T cells in peripheral blood (dated by TCRdb to between 2018 and 2020). For context, the study as a whole: Technical replicates were generated by sequencing separate aliquots of the same genomic DNA pool, and four replicates were compared pairwise. General conclusions and limits of the study: The authors expected biological variance in healthy repertoires might increase further over much longer intervals such as months to years. The beta-binomial model significantly reduced the number of clones called differentially abundant and the false-positive rate across all healthy-donor time intervals. Across all healthy donors, variance in clone template counts between roughly 2-week samples was found to increase significantly with total template count. The binomial model flagged 0.9 to 1.5 differentially abundant clones between technical replicates but 15 to 17 over approximately 2 weeks and roughly 20 over approximately four weeks.

The CDR3 runs 15 amino acids, cysteine and phenylalanine included. CDR3 DNA is the only sequence kept; it has 45 bases, read in frame from the first base. CDR1 MNHEY and CDR2 SVGAGI are derived from the germline V gene. Here V drops 6 bases and J drops 6 bases, and the junction holds 9 bases not matched to any gene. Recombination joined TRBV6-5 with TRBJ2-4, with TRBD2 identical over 9 junction bases. The source is a person between 18 and 75 years old in good health. Sequencing was performed on blood. The CDR3 is CASSQGAGGTNIQYF. The nucleotide sequence is given as TGTGCCAGCAGCCAAGGAGCGGGGGGCACAAACATTCAGTACTTC.